This TCR beta chain is from a study of blood T cell repertoires in COVID-19. About the study: The samples span acute and convalescent COVID-19 from the United States, Italy and Spain. T cells, B-cell-depleted T cells, or PBMCs supplied cDNA or gDNA.

Original methodology: Estimation of nucleated cell counts relied on the amplification of reference gene primers. TCRdb's table, derived via immunoSEQ multiplex PCR, lists solely in-frame clones and lacks some. V and J calls and clone size come straight from that table; D and trimming were deduced from the DNA. The profile shows about 210,000 clones, approximately 91% of them singletons. The TCR was taken from a man in his forties or fifties with acute or convalescent COVID-19. The sample taken for sequencing was peripheral blood.

CDR3 coding DNA: TGTGCCAGCAGCCATGGGTGGGGGGTAGAGACCCAGTACTTC. Translation gives CASSHGWGVETQYF. This chain joins TRBV7-2 and TRBJ2-5; TRBD2 is a possible D gene (6 bases). V lost 5 bases to trimming and J lost 4 bases, with 14 bases between them. CDR3 length equals 14 residues. Germline CDR1 and CDR2: SGHTA and FQGNSA.